This T cell receptor (beta chain) was obtained from a study of blood T cell repertoires in COVID-19. Study background: Sites in the United States, Italy and Spain provided acute and convalescent COVID-19 samples.

In germline, CDR1 is SNHLY, CDR2 FYNNEI. Deletions cut 5 bases from V and 0 bases from J, with 10 bases between. The CDR3 extends over 15 amino acids. Produced via immunoSEQ multiplex PCR; TCRdb's table is partial and in-frame only. The sample includes under 200,000 clones, 81% of them seen just once. The TCR was taken from a woman between 35 and 50 years old with acute COVID-19. The chain is built from TRBV2 and TRBJ2-2, with no clear D. Sequenced material: PBMCs or T cells enriched from blood (not recorded which). DNA of the CDR3: TGTGCCAGCAGTAAACAGAACACGAACACCGGGGAGCTGTTTTTT. Amino acids: CASSKQNTNTGELFF.